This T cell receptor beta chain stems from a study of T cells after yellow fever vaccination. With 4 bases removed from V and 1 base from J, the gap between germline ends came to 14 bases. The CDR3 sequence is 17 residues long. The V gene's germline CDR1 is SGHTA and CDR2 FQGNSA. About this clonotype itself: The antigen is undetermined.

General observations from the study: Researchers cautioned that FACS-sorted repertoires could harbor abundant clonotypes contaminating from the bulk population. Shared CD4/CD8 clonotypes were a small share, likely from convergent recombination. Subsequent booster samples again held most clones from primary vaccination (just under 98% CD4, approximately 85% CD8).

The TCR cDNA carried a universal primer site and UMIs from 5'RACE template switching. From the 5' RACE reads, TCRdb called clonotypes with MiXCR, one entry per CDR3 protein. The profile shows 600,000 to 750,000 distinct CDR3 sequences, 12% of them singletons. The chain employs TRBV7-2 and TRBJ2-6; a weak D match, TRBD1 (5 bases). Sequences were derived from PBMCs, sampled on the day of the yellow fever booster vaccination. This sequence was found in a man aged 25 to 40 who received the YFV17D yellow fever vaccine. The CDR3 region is CASSSYSTVSGANVLTF. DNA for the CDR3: TGTGCCAGCAGCTCATATTCGACAGTTTCTGGGGCCAACGTCCTGACTTTC.